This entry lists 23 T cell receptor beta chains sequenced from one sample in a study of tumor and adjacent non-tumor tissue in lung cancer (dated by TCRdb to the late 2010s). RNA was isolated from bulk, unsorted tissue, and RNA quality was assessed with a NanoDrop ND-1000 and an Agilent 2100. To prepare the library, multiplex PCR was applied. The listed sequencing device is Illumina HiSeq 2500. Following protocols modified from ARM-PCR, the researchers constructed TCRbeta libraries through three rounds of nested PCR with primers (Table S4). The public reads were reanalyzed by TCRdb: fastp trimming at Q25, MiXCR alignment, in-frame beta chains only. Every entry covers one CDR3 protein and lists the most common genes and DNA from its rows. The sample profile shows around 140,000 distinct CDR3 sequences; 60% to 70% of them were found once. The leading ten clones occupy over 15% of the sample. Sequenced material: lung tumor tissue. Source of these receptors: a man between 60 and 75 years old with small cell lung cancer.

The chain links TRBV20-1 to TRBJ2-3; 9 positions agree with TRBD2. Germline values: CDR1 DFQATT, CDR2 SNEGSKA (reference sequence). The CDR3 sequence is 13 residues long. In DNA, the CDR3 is TGCACTGCGCCCGGGACTAGCACTAATACGCAGTATTTT. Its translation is CTAPGTSTNTQYF.

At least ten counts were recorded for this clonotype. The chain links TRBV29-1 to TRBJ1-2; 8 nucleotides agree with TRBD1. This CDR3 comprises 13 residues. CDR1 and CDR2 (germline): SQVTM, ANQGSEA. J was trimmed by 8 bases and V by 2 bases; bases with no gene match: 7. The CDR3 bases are TGCAGCGTTGAACCTCAGGGGGCAGGCGGCTACACCTTC. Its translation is CSVEPQGAGGYTF.

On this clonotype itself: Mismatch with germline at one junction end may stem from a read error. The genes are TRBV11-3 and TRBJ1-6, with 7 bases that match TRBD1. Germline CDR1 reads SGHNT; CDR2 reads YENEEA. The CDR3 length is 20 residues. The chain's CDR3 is CSSSQHRDSVSIRTNSPLHF. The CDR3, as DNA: TGTTCCAGCAGCCAGCATCGGGACAGTGTCTCCATTCGAACAAATTCACCCCTCCACTTT.

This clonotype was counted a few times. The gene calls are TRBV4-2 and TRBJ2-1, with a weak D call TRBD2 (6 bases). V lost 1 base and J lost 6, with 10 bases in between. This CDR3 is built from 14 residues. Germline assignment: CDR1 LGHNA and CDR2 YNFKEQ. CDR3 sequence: CASSQALGSNEQFF. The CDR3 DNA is TGTGCCAGCAGCCAAGCTCTCGGGAGCAATGAGCAGTTCTTC.

CDR3 protein: CASSQGTLSYEQYF. CDR3 sequence (DNA): TGCGCCAGCAGCCAGGGGACCCTCTCCTACGAGCAGTACTTC. The rearrangement uses TRBV5-1 and TRBJ2-7, with D possibly matching TRBD1 (6 bases). The CDR3 loop spans 14 amino acids. Germline CDR1 SGHRS, CDR2 YFSETQ. V was cut by 4 bases and J by 0 bases, with 11 bases left in between.

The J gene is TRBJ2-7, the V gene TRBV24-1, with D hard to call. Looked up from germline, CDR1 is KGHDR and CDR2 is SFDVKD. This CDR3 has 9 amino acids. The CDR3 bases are TGTGCCAGCAGTGATGTAAAGTACGTC. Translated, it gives CASSDVKYV.

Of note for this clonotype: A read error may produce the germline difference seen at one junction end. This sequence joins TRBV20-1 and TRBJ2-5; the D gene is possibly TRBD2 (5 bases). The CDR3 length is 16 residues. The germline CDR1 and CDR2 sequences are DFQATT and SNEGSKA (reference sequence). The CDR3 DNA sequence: TGCAGTGCTAGAGATCTAAGGCGGGCCCTACAAGAGACCCAGTACTTT. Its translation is CSARDLRRALQETQYF.

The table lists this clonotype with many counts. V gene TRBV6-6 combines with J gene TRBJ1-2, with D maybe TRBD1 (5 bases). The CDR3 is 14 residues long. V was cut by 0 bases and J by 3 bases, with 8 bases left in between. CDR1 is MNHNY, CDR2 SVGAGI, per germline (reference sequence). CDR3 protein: CASSYSTEYYGYTF. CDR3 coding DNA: TGTGCCAGCAGTTACTCGACAGAATACTATGGCTACACCTTC.

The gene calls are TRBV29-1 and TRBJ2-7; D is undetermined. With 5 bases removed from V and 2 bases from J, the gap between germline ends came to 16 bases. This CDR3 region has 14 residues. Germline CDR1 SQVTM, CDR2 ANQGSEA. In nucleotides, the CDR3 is TGCAGCGTTTCCCTCCCGGGCCTTCCCTACGAGCAGTACGTC. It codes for CSVSLPGLPYEQYV.

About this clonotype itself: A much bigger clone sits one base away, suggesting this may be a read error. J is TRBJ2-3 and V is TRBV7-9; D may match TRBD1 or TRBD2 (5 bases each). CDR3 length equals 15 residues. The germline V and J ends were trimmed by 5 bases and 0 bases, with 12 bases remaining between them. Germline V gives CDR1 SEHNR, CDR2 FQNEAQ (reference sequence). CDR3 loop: CASSTWDLSTDTQYF. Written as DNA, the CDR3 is TGTGCCAGCAGCACGTGGGACCTTAGCACAGATACGCAGTATTTT.

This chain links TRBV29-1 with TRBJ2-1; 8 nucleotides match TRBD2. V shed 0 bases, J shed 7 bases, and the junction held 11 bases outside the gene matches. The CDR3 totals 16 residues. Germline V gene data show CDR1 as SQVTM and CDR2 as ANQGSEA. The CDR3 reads CSVEDPRSGRENEQFF. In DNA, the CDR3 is TGCAGCGTTGAAGACCCCCGGAGCGGGAGAGAGAATGAGCAGTTCTTC.

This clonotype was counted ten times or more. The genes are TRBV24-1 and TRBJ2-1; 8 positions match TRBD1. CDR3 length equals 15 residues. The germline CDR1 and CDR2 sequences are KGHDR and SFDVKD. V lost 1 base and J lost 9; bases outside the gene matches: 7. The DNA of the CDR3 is TGTGCCACCAGTGATTTACAGGGGGTGGCCTTTGAGCAGTTCTTC. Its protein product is CATSDLQGVAFEQFF.

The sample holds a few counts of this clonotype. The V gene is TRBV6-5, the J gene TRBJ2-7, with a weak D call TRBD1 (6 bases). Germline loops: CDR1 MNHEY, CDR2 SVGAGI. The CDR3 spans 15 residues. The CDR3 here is CACRWGLVPGYEQYV. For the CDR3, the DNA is TGTGCCTGCAGGTGGGGGCTAGTGCCAGGCTACGAGCAGTACGTT.

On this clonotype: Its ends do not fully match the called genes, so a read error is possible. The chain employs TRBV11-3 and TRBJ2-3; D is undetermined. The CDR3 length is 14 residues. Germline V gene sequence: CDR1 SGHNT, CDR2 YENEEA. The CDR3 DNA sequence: TGCGCCAGCAGCTTAGTGGTAAACATAGATACGCAATATTTT. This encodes CASSLVVNIDTQYF.

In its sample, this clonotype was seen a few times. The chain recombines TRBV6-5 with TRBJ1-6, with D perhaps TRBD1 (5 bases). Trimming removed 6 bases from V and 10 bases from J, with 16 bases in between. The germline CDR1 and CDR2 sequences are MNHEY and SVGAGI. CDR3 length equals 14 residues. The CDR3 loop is CASSPSGARSPLHF. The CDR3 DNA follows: TGTGCCAGCAGCCCCTCCGGGGCGCGATCACCCCTCCACTTT.

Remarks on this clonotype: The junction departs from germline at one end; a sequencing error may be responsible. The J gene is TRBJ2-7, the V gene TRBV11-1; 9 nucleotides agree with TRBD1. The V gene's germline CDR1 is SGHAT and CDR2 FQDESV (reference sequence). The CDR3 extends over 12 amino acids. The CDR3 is CTCSGQGREQYF. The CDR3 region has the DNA TGCACCTGCAGCGGACAGGGGCGCGAGCAGTACTTC.

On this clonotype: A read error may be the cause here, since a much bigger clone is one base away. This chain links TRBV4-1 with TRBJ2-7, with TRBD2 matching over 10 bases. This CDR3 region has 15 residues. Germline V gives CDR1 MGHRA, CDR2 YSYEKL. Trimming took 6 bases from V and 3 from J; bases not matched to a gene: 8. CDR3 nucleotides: TGCGCCAGCAGGCTCCTAGCGGGAGCTCTCTACGAGCAGTACTTC. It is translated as CASRLLAGALYEQYF.

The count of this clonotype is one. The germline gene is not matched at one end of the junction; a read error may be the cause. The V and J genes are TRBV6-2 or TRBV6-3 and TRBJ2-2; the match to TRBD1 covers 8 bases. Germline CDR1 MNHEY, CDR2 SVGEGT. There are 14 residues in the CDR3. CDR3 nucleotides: TGTGCCAGCAAGAGGACAGGGTCCACCGGGGAGCTGCTTTTT. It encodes CASKRTGSTGELLF.

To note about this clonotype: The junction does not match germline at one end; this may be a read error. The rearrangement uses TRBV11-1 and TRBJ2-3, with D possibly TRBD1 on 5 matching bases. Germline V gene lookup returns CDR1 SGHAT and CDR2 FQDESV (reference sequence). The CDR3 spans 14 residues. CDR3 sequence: CASSLPGAADTLYF. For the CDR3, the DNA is TGTGCCAGCAGCTTACCTGGGGCGGCAGATACGCTGTATTTT.

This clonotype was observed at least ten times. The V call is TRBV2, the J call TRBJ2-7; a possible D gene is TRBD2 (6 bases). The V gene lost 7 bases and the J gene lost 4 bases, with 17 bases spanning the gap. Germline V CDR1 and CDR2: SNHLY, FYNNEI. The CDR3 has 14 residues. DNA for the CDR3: TGTGCCAGCACCTTCGGTAGCGGAGCGTACGAGCAGTACGTC. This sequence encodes CASTFGSGAYEQYV.

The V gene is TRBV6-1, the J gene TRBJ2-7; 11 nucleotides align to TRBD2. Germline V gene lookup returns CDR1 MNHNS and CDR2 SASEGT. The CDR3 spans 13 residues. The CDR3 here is CVTHTSGGYEQYV. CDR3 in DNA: TGTGTCACCCATACTAGCGGGGGTTATGAGCAGTACGTC.

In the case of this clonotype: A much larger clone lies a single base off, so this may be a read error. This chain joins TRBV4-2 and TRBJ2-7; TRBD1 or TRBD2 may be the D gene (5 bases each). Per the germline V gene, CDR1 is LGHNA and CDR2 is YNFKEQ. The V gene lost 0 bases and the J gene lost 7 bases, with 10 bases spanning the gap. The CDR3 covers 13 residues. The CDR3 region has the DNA TGTGCCAGCAGCCAAGACGGGACGAGAGAGCAGTACTTC. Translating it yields CASSQDGTREQYF.

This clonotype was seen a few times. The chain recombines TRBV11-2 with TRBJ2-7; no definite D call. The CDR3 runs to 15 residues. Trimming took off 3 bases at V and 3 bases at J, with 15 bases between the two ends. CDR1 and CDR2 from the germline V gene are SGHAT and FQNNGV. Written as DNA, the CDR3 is TGTGCCAGCAGCTTGTCGGCCCCCAGCTTCTACGAGCAGTACTTC. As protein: CASSLSAPSFYEQYF.